The rows below give T cell receptor beta chains drawn from one sample of a study of response to subunit inactivated influenza vaccine. TCRdb called the RT-PCR reads again in MiXCR, with one record for every CDR3 protein. The sample includes roughly 760,000 distinct CDR3 sequences, about 20% of them seen just once. Sequenced material: PBMCs from blood, taken more than 4 days after vaccination. The receptors were sampled from a man aged 45-65 years who received an inactivated influenza vaccine. CDR3s include the opening cysteine and the closing phenylalanine or tryptophan. The order of the fields is clone size, V gene, D gene, J gene, CDR3 DNA, CDR3 protein. A D gene is named only where the DNA matches it firmly. Some rows have no size entry. The others give once, few or many, or a class for an expanded clone.

few	TRBV29-1	.	TRBJ2-7	TGCAGCGTTGGGGTATCCTACGAGCAGTACTTC	CSVGVSYEQYF
.	TRBV19	.	TRBJ2-3	TGTGCCAGTAGTATAGCAGGGTTTGGCACAGATACGCAGTATTTT	CASSIAGFGTDTQYF
.	TRBV7-2	TRBD1	TRBJ1-2	TGTGCCAGCAGCCGACAGGGCATCAGTGGCTACACCTTC	CASSRQGISGYTF
few	TRBV20-1	.	TRBJ2-1	TGCAGTGCTCCCACAGGTGTGGGGGGTACTGGGGGGTACAATGAGCAGTTCTTC	CSAPTGVGGTGGYNEQFF
.	TRBV20-1	TRBD2	TRBJ2-2	TGCAGTGCTAGGGCGACTAGCGGGAACACCGGGGAGCTGTTTTTT	CSARATSGNTGELFF
few	TRBV7-2	TRBD2	TRBJ2-1	TGTGCCAGCAGCTTAGAAGGGAGGGCCCTCGGGCAGTTCTTC	CASSLEGRALGQFF
few	TRBV11-1	.	TRBJ1-5	TGTGCCAGCAGCTTAGGGGGACGACAGGATGTATCATGGAGCAATCAGCCCCAGCATTTT	CASSLGGRQDVSWSNQPQHF
.	TRBV14	TRBD1	TRBJ2-5	TGTGCCAGCAGCGGATTAAGACAGGGGGCTGGACAAGAGACCCAGTACTTC	CASSGLRQGAGQETQYF
.	TRBV6-2/TRBV6-3	.	TRBJ1-5	TGTGCCAGCAGTTACCTGCGGGGGGATAATCAGCCCCAGCATTTT	CASSYLRGDNQPQHF
.	TRBV5-1	.	TRBJ2-7	TGCGCCAGCAGCTTGGGTGACGGAGACTACGAGCAGTACTTC	CASSLGDGDYEQYF